Shown below are 32 T cell receptor beta chains from a single sample sequenced in a study of graft-versus-host responses after intestinal transplantation. The data were produced by immunoSEQ multiplex PCR, yet TCRdb's version contains in-frame clones alone and is incomplete. The sample includes 9,500 to 12,000 clones, more than 85% of them seen just once. Time point reported: postoperative day 105 after intestinal transplantation (dayNNNN = postoperative day). The source material was PBMCs, sampled 105 days after intestinal transplantation. The receptors stem from a human patient who received an intestinal transplant, so some T cells may come from the graft donor.

In its sample, this clone was seen a few times. V gene TRBV2 combines with J gene TRBJ2-3; no definite D call. CDR1 is SNHLY, CDR2 FYNNEI, per germline. CDR3 length: 13 amino acids. V lost 6 bases, J lost 3 bases, and 10 bases lay in between. CDR3 in DNA: TGTGCCAGCAGCTTAGTCAGGACAGATACGCAGTATTTT. Translation: CASSLVRTDTQYF.

The V gene is TRBV7-2, the J gene TRBJ2-2; 14 bases line up with TRBD2. Losses at the gene ends were 4 bases for V and 8 bases for J; bases not matched to a gene: 6. The CDR3 runs 16 residues. Germline CDR1 SGHTA, CDR2 FQGNSA. In DNA form, the CDR3 reads TGTGCCAGCAGCTCTAGACTAGCGGGAGGGCTTGGGGAGCTGTTTTTT. Protein product: CASSSRLAGGLGELFF.

This clone was seen just once. This chain uses TRBV4-2 with TRBJ2-7, with 11 bases fitting TRBD1. V lost 1 base and J lost 0; bases outside the gene matches: 2. The germline V gene encodes CDR1 LGHNA and CDR2 YNFKEQ. CDR3 size: 16 residues. CDR3 DNA sequence: TGTGCCAGCAGCCAAGGGGACAGGGGGGCCTCCTACGAGCAGTACTTC. Its protein product is CASSQGDRGASYEQYF.

The V gene is TRBV11-2, the J gene TRBJ2-6; D might be TRBD2 (5 bases). Germline V gene sequence: CDR1 SGHAT, CDR2 FQNNGV. The ends were cut back, 5 bases at V and 0 bases at J, with 17 bases in the middle. This CDR3 region has 18 residues. The CDR3: CASSTWEIQSSGANVLTF. The CDR3 nucleotides are TGTGCCAGCAGCACCTGGGAGATCCAGTCCTCTGGGGCCAACGTCCTGACTTTC.

The chain is built from TRBV5-1 and TRBJ2-7; a possible D gene is TRBD1 (6 bases). With 4 bases removed from V and 1 base from J, the gap between germline ends came to 15 bases. This CDR3 region has 15 residues. CDR1 is SGHRS and CDR2 is YFSETQ in the germline V gene. The CDR3 DNA sequence: TGCGCCAGCAGCCTGGAGGACAGCCAATCCTACGAGCAGTACTTC. Its translation: CASSLEDSQSYEQYF.

The V gene is TRBV11-2, the J gene TRBJ2-1; TRBD1 matches 7 bases. Germline CDR1 reads SGHAT; CDR2 reads FQNNGV. CDR3 length: 14 amino acids. Losses at the gene ends were 6 bases for V and 0 bases for J; bases not matched to a gene: 2. DNA of the CDR3: TGTGCCAGCAGGGGGGACAGCTCCTACAATGAGCAGTTCTTC. As protein: CASRGDSSYNEQFF.

J is TRBJ2-1 and V is TRBV27; the D is unclear. This CDR3 has 14 residues. V lost 3 bases and J 6 bases, leaving 12 bases between the germline ends. Germline CDR1 MNHEY, CDR2 SMNVEV (reference sequence). CDR3 residues: CASSLSGSVNEQFF. The CDR3 DNA is TGTGCCAGCAGTTTGTCCGGGTCTGTCAATGAGCAGTTCTTC.

The V call is TRBV28, the J call TRBJ1-5; D is uncertain. V lost 0 bases to trimming and J lost 2 bases, with 17 bases between them. CDR1 and CDR2 (germline): MDHEN, SYDVKM. CDR3 length: 18 residues. In DNA, the CDR3 is TGTGCCAGCAGTTTATGGGAATGGTGTGAGAAATGCAATCAGCCCCAGCATTTT. This translates into CASSLWEWCEKCNQPQHF.

The rearrangement links TRBV2 to TRBJ2-2, with D tentatively TRBD2 (5 bases). Trimming took 0 bases from V and 5 from J, leaving 10 bases between them. The CDR3 has 15 amino acids. CDR1 SNHLY and CDR2 FYNNEI come from the germline V gene. The CDR3 nucleotides are TGTGCCAGCAGTGAAGCGGGAGTAGGGACCGGGGAGCTGTTTTTT. Its translation: CASSEAGVGTGELFF.

This clone was detected once. This sequence joins TRBV5-1 and TRBJ2-5, with D unclear. The CDR3 extends over 15 amino acids. CDR1 is SGHRS and CDR2 is YFSETQ in the germline V gene. Trimming shortened V by 4 bases and J by 3 bases, and 16 bases separated the two germline ends. The CDR3 coding sequence is TGCGCCAGCAGCCCCCTTTGGGCAGATGAAGAGACCCAGTACTTC. It codes for CASSPLWADEETQYF. Looking up the rest from reference TRBV5-1 and TRBJ2-5 gives the full variable domain: KAGVTQTPRYLIKTRGQQVTLSCSPISGHRSVSWYQQTPGQGLQFLFEYFSETQRNKGNFPGRFSGRQFSNSRSEMNVSTLELGDSALYLCASSPLWADEETQYFGPGTRLLVL.

This chain joins TRBV7-9 and TRBJ2-5; a possible D gene is TRBD2 (5 bases). Germline CDR1 SEHNR, CDR2 FQNEAQ (reference sequence). This CDR3 region has 14 residues. The V end was cut by 5 bases, the J end by 4 bases, with 14 bases between. The CDR3 coding sequence is TGTGCCAGCAGCCCCCCGGGATACATAGAGACCCAGTACTTC. Translating it yields CASSPPGYIETQYF.

The chain combines TRBV15 with TRBJ2-7; possible D gene TRBD1, 5 bases. Looked up from germline, CDR1 is LNHNV and CDR2 is YYDKDF (reference sequence). The CDR3 totals 13 residues. V lost 5 bases and J lost 3, with 11 bases in between. The CDR3 DNA is TGTGCCACCAGCTCAGGGTCCCTCTACGAGCAGTACTTC. It is translated as CATSSGSLYEQYF.

J is TRBJ2-3 and V is TRBV9; no definite D call. Trimming removed 0 bases at V and 7 bases at J, with 9 bases between. Germline lookup yields CDR1 SGDLS and CDR2 YYNGEE. The CDR3 totals 13 residues. The DNA of the CDR3 is TGTGCCAGCAGCGTAGCTGTACGGAATACGCAGTATTTT. It is translated as CASSVAVRNTQYF.

This chain uses TRBV4-1 with TRBJ1-4; D call uncertain. Germline V gene sequence: CDR1 MGHRA, CDR2 YSYEKL. With 4 bases removed from V and 7 bases from J, the gap between germline ends came to 10 bases. The CDR3 runs to 13 residues. In DNA form, the CDR3 reads TGCGCCAGCAGCCGGCAAGATGGTGAAAAACTGTTTTTT. Its translation: CASSRQDGEKLFF.

The chain links TRBV11-2 to TRBJ2-7, with a tentative D call TRBD1 (5 bases). V was cut by 4 bases and J by 1 base, with 11 bases left in between. CDR3 length: 14 residues. Per the germline V gene, CDR1 is SGHAT and CDR2 is FQNNGV. The CDR3 here is CASSYFDRSYEQYF. DNA of the CDR3: TGTGCCAGCAGCTACTTCGACAGATCCTACGAGCAGTACTTC.

V gene TRBV5-6 combines with J gene TRBJ1-5; D call uncertain. Trimming stripped 2 bases from V and 4 bases from J, with 13 bases between. In germline, CDR1 is SGHDT, CDR2 YYEEEE. CDR3 length: 15 residues. The CDR3 here is CASSFFTGRNQPQHF. CDR3 nucleotide sequence: TGTGCCAGCAGCTTTTTTACCGGACGTAATCAGCCCCAGCATTTT.

The gene calls are TRBV7-3 and TRBJ2-1; the match to TRBD2 covers 8 bases. The germline gives CDR1 SGHTA, CDR2 FQGTGA. This CDR3 spans 15 amino acids. The trim removed 4 bases at V and 7 bases at J, leaving 9 bases unmatched. CDR3 protein: CASSYLAGIQNEQFF. Here the CDR3 DNA reads TGTGCCAGCAGCTACTTAGCGGGAATCCAAAATGAGCAGTTCTTC.

J is TRBJ1-1 and V is TRBV4-1; D ambiguous. Trimming left V 4 bases short and J 2 bases short, with 17 bases between. Germline V gene lookup returns CDR1 MGHRA and CDR2 YSYEKL. CDR3 length: 16 residues. In DNA form, the CDR3 reads TGCGCCAGCAGCCTAAGCCCGAACAGCATTAACACTGAAGCTTTCTTT. Its protein is CASSLSPNSINTEAFF.

This chain uses TRBV28 with TRBJ1-1; D uncertain. This CDR3 spans 12 amino acids. CDR1 is MDHEN, CDR2 SYDVKM, per germline. V was shortened by 4 bases and J by 4 bases, with 7 bases between the two germline ends. Here the CDR3 DNA reads TGTGCCAGCAGTTCGTACTTCACTGAAGCTTTCTTT. It codes for CASSSYFTEAFF.

This clone came up a few times. The chain carries TRBV6-4 and TRBJ1-5; TRBD1 aligns across 9 bases. The germline CDR1 and CDR2 sequences are MRHNA and SNTAGT. There are 14 residues in the CDR3. The ends lost 4 bases at V and 2 bases at J; junction bases unmatched: 0. CDR3 sequence (DNA): TGTGCCAGCAGTGGGACAGGGGGCAATCAGCCCCAGCATTTT. Its translation is CASSGTGGNQPQHF.

The V and J genes are TRBV10-1 and TRBJ1-4; D is ambiguous. The CDR3 is 14 residues long. V was trimmed by 3 bases and J by 7 bases, leaving 12 bases between them. Germline V gene lookup returns CDR1 WNHNN and CDR2 SYGVQD (reference sequence). DNA for the CDR3: TGCGCCAGCAGTGATAGATTGGTCGGTGAAAAACTGTTTTTT. It translates to CASSDRLVGEKLFF.

The genes are TRBV4-1 and TRBJ2-2, with 7 bases fitting TRBD1. V was clipped by 4 bases and J by 1 base; unmatched bases: 6. This CDR3 has 16 amino acids. CDR1 MGHRA and CDR2 YSYEKL come from the germline V gene. CDR3 in amino acids: CASSLRQGGNTGELFF. The CDR3 nucleotides read TGCGCCAGCAGCCTCCGACAGGGTGGGAACACCGGGGAGCTGTTTTTT.

The chain couples TRBV5-4 to TRBJ2-3; D gene uncertain. The CDR3 contains 12 residues. The germline V gene encodes CDR1 SGHNT and CDR2 YYREEE (reference sequence). V was cut by 3 bases and J by 0 bases, with 2 bases left in between. The CDR3 loop is CASSSSTDTQYF. The CDR3 DNA is TGTGCCAGCAGCTCTAGCACAGATACGCAGTATTTT.

J is TRBJ1-5 and V is TRBV30; D possibly corresponds to TRBD1 (5 bases). Germline CDR1 reads GTSNPN; CDR2 reads SVGIG (reference sequence). The ends were cut back, 5 bases at V and 2 bases at J, with 10 bases in the middle. The CDR3 extends over 13 amino acids. CDR3: CAWAGGGNQPQHF. The CDR3 nucleotides are TGTGCCTGGGCTGGGGGGGGCAATCAGCCCCAGCATTTT.

The chain links TRBV13 to TRBJ2-7, with D unresolved. Trimming took off 3 bases at V and 3 bases at J, with 3 bases between the two ends. From germline, CDR1 is PRHDT and CDR2 FYEKMQ (reference sequence). The CDR3 has 11 amino acids. The DNA of the CDR3 is TGTGCCAGCAGCTTGGGCTACGAGCAGTACTTC. Its translation: CASSLGYEQYF.

The chain recombines TRBV7-9 with TRBJ1-5, with D unclear. The CDR3 contains 10 residues. V was pared by 4 bases and J by 5 bases, with 0 bases between. Per the germline V gene, CDR1 is SEHNR and CDR2 is FQNEAQ (reference sequence). The DNA of the CDR3 is TGTGCCAGCAGCTATCAGCCCCAGCATTTT. Translating gives CASSYQPQHF.

In the case of this clone: A junction end diverges from the germline sequence, so it may reflect a read error. The gene calls are TRBV13 and TRBJ2-5; 11 nucleotides match TRBD2. The V gene's germline CDR1 is PRHDT and CDR2 FYEKMQ (reference sequence). The CDR3 is 18 residues long. The DNA of the CDR3 is TGTGCCAGCAGCTCGAAGGGACTAGCGGATGATAACCACGAGACCCAGTACTTC. Translating it yields CASSSKGLADDNHETQYF.

The rearrangement joins TRBV10-2 to TRBJ1-5; tentative D call: TRBD1 (6 bases). The CDR3 is made up of 16 amino acids. In germline, CDR1 is WSHSY, CDR2 SAAADI. Trimming removed 0 bases at V and 4 bases at J, with 13 bases between. CDR3 bases: TGCGCCAGCAGTGAGTCGTGGCAGGGGCGGAATCAGCCCCAGCATTTT. Translating gives CASSESWQGRNQPQHF.

This chain uses TRBV6-5 with TRBJ1-5; weak D call: TRBD1 (6 bases). Germline-derived CDR1 and CDR2 are MNHEY and SVGAGI. The ends were cut back, 8 bases at V and 4 bases at J, with 12 bases in the middle. CDR3 size: 13 residues. CDR3 DNA sequence: TGTGCCAGCCGATTAGGGACAAATCAGCCCCAGCATTTT. It specifies CASRLGTNQPQHF.

The rearrangement links TRBV11-2 to TRBJ2-1; the D gene is possibly TRBD2 (6 bases). V gave up 5 bases and J gave up 5 bases, with 19 bases separating them. The germline gives CDR1 SGHAT, CDR2 FQNNGV. The CDR3 loop spans 16 amino acids. CDR3 in DNA: TGTGCCAGCAGCCCTAAAGGGCCTAGCGTGCACAATGAGCAGTTCTTC. Protein sequence: CASSPKGPSVHNEQFF.

This sequence joins TRBV5-6 and TRBJ2-7; 7 positions match TRBD1. Germline lookup yields CDR1 SGHDT and CDR2 YYEEEE. The CDR3 extends over 13 amino acids. V shed 3 bases, J shed 2 bases, and the junction held 2 bases outside the gene matches. CDR3 residues: CASSWTGPYEQYF. In DNA, the CDR3 is TGTGCCAGCAGCTGGACAGGCCCCTACGAGCAGTACTTC.

This clone was counted once. The genes are TRBV4-1 and TRBJ1-1; the D is unclear. Germline V gene lookup returns CDR1 MGHRA and CDR2 YSYEKL. The germline V and J ends were trimmed by 4 bases and 3 bases, with 15 bases remaining between them. CDR3 length: 15 residues. The CDR3 DNA follows: TGCGCCAGCAGCCGCTTTTTGAAGGAGTACACTGAAGCTTTCTTT. This sequence encodes CASSRFLKEYTEAFF.